The clone carrying this T cell receptor (beta chain) has just one count. The length of the CDR3 is 18 residues. The authors' processing: Nucleated cell number was recorded as an estimate derived from reference gene primer amplification. Some clones are missing from TCRdb's copy, which holds only in-frame ones; the method was immunoSEQ multiplex PCR. The V and J calls and clone size are taken from that table; D and trimming were inferred from the DNA. Of some 110,000 clones listed, around 80% were seen once; the top ten hold 2.5%. This sample was taken from a study of blood T cell repertoires in COVID-19. Study overall: Both acute and convalescent COVID-19 samples were obtained from the United States, Italy and Spain. PBMCs, B-cell-depleted T cells, or T cells provided the cDNA or gDNA that made up the material.

This TCR came from a man aged 50-59 years with acute or convalescent COVID-19. The material sequenced was peripheral blood. V and J are TRBV21-1 and TRBJ2-1; the D call of TRBD2 is as the table states it, not checked on the DNA. TRBV21-1 is deemed a pseudogene. CDR3 region: CASSKVQPGLVIPNEQFF. CDR3 DNA: TGTGCCAGCAGCAAAGTTCAACCGGGACTAGTAATCCCCAATGAGCAGTTCTTC.